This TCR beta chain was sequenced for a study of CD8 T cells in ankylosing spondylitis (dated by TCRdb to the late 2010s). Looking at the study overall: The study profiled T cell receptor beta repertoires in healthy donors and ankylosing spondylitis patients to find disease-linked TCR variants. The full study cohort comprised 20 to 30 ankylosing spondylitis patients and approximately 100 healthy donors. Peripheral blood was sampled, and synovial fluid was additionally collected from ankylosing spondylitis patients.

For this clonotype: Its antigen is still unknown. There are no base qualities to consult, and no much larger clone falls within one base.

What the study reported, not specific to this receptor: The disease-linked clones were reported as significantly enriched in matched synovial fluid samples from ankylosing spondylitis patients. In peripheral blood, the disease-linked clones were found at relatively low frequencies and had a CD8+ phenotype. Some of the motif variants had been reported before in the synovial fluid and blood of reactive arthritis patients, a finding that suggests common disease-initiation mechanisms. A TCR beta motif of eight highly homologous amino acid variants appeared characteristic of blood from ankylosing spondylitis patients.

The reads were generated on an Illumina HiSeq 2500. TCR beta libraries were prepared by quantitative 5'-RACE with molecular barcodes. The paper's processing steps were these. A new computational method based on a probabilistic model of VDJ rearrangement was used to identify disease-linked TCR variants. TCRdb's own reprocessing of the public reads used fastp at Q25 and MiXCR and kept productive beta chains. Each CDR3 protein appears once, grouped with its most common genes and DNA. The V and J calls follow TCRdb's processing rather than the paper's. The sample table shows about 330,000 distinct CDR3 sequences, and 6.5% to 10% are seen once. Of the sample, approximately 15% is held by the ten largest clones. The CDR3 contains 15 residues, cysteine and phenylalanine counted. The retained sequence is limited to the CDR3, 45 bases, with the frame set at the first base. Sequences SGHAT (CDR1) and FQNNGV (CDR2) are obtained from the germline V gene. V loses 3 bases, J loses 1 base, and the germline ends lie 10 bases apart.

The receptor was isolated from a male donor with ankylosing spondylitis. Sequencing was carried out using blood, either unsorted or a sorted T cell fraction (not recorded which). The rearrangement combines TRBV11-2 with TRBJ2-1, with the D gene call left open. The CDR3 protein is CASSLGFGSYNEQFF. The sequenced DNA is TGTGCCAGCAGCTTGGGGTTTGGATCCTACAATGAGCAGTTCTTC. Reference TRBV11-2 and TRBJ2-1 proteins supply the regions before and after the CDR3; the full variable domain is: EAGVAQSPRYKIIEKRQSVAFWCNPISGHATLYWYQQILGQGPKLLIQFQNNGVVDDSQLPKDRFSAERLKGVDSTLKIQPAKLEDSAVYLCASSLGFGSYNEQFFGPGTRLTVL.